This TCR beta chain was observed in a study of T cells in Graves' hyperthyroidism and ophthalmopathy. TCR beta CDR3 regions were amplified from RNA. Primed by the HTBI set, a first-round RT-PCR was run on the TCR CDR3. One entry per CDR3 protein, called by TCRdb with MiXCR from the multiplex PCR reads. The sample records a few hundred thousand distinct CDR3 sequences, about 13% being singletons. In its sample, this clonotype was seen a few times. This clonotype was sampled from a man in his thirties or forties with Graves' hyperthyroidism that later progressed to Graves' ophthalmopathy. Sequencing was performed on blood.

The CDR3 nucleotides read TGCGCCAGCAGCCTGGGACTAGCGGGGGTTGGGGAGACCCAGTACTTC. It encodes CASSLGLAGVGETQYF. The chain couples TRBV5-1 to TRBJ2-5; 14 positions agree with TRBD2. The V segment lost 4 bases and the J segment 5 bases; nucleotides outside the gene matches: 7. Germline CDR1 reads SGHRS; CDR2 reads YFSETQ. The CDR3 runs 16 residues. The full variable domain, with the rest looked up from reference TRBV5-1 and TRBJ2-5, is KAGVTQTPRYLIKTRGQQVTLSCSPISGHRSVSWYQQTPGQGLQFLFEYFSETQRNKGNFPGRFSGRQFSNSRSEMNVSTLELGDSALYLCASSLGLAGVGETQYFGPGTRLLVL.